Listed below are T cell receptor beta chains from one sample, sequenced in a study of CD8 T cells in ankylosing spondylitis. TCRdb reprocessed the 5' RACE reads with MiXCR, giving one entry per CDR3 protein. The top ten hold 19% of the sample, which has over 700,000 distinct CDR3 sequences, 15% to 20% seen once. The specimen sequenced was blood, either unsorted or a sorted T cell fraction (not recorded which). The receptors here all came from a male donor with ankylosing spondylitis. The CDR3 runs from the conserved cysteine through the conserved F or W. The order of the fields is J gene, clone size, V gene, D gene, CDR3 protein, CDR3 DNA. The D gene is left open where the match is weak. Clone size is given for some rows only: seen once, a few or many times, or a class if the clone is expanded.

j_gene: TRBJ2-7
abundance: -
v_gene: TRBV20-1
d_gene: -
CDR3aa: CSARDLAFRYEQYF
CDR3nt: TGCAGTGCTAGAGATTTGGCGTTTCGCTACGAGCAGTACTTC

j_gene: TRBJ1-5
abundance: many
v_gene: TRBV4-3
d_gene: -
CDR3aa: CASSQEYQFRQPQHF
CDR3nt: TGCGCCAGCAGCCAAGAGTACCAGTTTCGTCAGCCCCAGCATTTT

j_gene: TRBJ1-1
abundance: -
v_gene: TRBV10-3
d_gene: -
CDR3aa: CAISEEDGSGEAFF
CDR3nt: TGTGCCATCAGTGAGGAGGACGGTTCCGGTGAAGCTTTCTTT

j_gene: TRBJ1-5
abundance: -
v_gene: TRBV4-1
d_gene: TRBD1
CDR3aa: CASSPRLDRGHSNQPQHF
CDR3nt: TGCGCCAGCAGCCCCCGCTTGGATAGGGGGCATAGTAATCAGCCCCAGCATTTT

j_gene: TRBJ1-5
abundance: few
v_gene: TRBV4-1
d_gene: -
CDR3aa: CASSQGPEANQPQHF
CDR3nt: TGCGCCAGCAGCCAAGGGCCGGAAGCAAATCAGCCCCAGCATTTT

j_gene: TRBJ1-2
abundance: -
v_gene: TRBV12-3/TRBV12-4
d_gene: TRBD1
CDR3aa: CASSLRVGDRAGGGYTF
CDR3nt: TGTGCCAGCAGTTTAAGGGTTGGGGACAGGGCTGGGGGTGGTTACACCTTC

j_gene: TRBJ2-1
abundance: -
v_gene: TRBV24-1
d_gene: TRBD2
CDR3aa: CATSDLDVAGGGMGQFF
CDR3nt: TGTGCCACCAGTGATTTGGACGTAGCGGGTGGGGGAATGGGGCAGTTCTTC

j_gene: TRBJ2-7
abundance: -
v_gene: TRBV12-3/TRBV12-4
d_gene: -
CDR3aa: CASSPPIRAHEQYF
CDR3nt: TGTGCCAGCAGTCCCCCAATCCGGGCCCACGAGCAGTACTTC

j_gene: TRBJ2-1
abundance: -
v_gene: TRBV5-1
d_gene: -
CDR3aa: CASSLSAGYYNEQFF
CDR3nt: TGCGCCAGCAGCTTGAGTGCGGGCTACTACAATGAGCAGTTCTTC

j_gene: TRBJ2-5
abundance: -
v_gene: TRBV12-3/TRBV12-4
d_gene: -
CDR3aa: CASSLDLGVGQETQYF
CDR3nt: TGTGCCAGCAGTTTAGATCTGGGGGTCGGGCAAGAGACCCAGTACTTC

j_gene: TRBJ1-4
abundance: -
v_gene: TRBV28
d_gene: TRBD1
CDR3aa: CASSSPGGANEKLFF
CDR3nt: TGTGCCAGCAGTTCCCCAGGGGGCGCCAATGAAAAACTGTTTTTT

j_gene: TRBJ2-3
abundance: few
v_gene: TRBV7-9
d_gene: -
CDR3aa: CASSLARSESTDTQYF
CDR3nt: TGTGCCAGCAGCTTAGCGCGCAGCGAAAGCACAGATACGCAGTATTTT

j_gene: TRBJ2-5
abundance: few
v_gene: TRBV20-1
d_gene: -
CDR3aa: CSASAGAGIGETQYF
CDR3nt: TGCAGTGCTAGTGCGGGGGCAGGAATTGGAGAGACCCAGTACTTC

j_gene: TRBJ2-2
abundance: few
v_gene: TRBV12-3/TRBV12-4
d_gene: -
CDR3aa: CASRTGQTNTGELFF
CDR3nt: TGTGCCAGCAGAACAGGACAAACGAACACCGGGGAGCTGTTTTTT

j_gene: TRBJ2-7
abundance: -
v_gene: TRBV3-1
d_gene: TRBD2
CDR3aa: CASGPWTSPDEQYF
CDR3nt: TGTGCCAGCGGGCCCTGGACTAGCCCCGACGAGCAGTACTTC

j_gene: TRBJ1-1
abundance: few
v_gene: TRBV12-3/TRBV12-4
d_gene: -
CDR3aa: CASSLSGFTEAFF
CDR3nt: TGTGCCAGCAGTTTATCAGGGTTCACTGAAGCTTTCTTT

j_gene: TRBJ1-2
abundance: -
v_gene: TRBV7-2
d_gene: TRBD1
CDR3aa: CASSSTGVDGYTF
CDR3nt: TGTGCCAGCAGCTCGACAGGGGTCGATGGCTACACCTTC

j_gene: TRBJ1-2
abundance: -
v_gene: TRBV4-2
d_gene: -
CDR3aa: CASSQERGQNNGYTF
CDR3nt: TGTGCCAGCAGCCAAGAGAGAGGACAGAACAATGGCTACACCTTC

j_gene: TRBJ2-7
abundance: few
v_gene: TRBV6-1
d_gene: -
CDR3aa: CASSPRTPQESEQYF
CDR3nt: TGTGCCAGCAGTCCCCGTACCCCCCAGGAAAGCGAGCAGTACTTC

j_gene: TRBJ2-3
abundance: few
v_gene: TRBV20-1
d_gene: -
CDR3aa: CSARDNLDGTPPRQYF
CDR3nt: TGCAGTGCTAGAGATAACCTGGACGGGACCCCTCCCCGCCAGTATTTT

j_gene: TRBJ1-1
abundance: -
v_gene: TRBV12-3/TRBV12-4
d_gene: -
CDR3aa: CASSFGGNFNTEAFF
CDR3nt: TGTGCCAGCAGTTTTGGGGGTAACTTCAACACTGAAGCTTTCTTT

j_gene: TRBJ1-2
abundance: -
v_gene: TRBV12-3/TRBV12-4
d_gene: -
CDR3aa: CASSLGGTHNYGYTF
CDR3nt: TGTGCCAGCAGTTTAGGTGGGACGCACAACTATGGCTACACCTTC

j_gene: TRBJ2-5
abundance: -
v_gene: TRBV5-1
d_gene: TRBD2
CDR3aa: CASSSRDYIQEKAQYF
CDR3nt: TGCGCCAGCAGCTCCCGGGACTATATCCAAGAGAAGGCCCAGTACTTC

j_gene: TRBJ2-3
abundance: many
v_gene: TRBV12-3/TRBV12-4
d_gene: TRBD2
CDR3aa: CASSLASGGMDTDTQYF
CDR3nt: TGTGCCAGCAGTTTAGCTAGCGGGGGAATGGACACAGATACGCAGTATTTT

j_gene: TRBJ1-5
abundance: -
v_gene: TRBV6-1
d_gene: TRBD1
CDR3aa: CASSPTGGWEPQHF
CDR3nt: TGTGCCAGCAGCCCCACAGGGGGCTGGGAGCCCCAGCATTTT

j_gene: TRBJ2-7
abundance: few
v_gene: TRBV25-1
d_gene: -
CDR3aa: CASSEYIQYEQYF
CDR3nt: TGTGCCAGCAGTGAATATATCCAATACGAGCAGTACTTC

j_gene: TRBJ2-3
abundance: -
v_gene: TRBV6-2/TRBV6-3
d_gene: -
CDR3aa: CASSSEGVYTDTQYF
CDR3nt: TGTGCCAGCAGTTCCGAGGGCGTCTACACAGATACGCAGTATTTT

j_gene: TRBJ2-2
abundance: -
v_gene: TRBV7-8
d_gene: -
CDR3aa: CASSLVYTGNTGELFF
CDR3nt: TGTGCCAGCAGCTTAGTTTACACAGGGAACACCGGGGAGCTGTTTTTT

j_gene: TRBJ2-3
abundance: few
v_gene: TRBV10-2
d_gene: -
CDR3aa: CASVTSGRDTQYF
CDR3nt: TGCGCCAGCGTAACTAGTGGCCGAGATACGCAGTATTTT

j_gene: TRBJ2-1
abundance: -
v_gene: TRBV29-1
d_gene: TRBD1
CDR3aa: CSVELRDRGVNEQFF
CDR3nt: TGCAGCGTTGAGCTCAGGGACAGGGGAGTCAATGAGCAGTTCTTC

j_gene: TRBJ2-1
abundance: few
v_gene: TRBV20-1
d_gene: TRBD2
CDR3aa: CSALTSGRALGEQFF
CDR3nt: TGCAGTGCTTTGACTAGCGGGAGGGCCCTCGGAGAGCAGTTCTTC

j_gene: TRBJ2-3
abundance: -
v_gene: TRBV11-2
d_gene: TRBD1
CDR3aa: CASSLDPTGGLGTDTQYF
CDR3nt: TGTGCCAGCAGCTTAGATCCCACAGGGGGCTTGGGCACAGATACGCAGTATTTT

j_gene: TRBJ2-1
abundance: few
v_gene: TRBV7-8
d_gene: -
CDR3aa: CASSLEGRSSYNEQFF
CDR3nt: TGTGCCAGCAGCTTAGAGGGCAGGAGCTCCTACAATGAGCAGTTCTTC

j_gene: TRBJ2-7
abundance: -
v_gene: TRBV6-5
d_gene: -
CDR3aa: CASSYSKSGQPYSYEQYF
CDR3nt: TGTGCCAGCAGTTACTCGAAATCGGGTCAACCATACTCCTACGAGCAGTACTTC

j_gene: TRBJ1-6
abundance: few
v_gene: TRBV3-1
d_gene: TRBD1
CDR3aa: CASSQDRGQGRSPLHF
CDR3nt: TGTGCCAGCAGCCAAGATCGGGGACAGGGGAGGTCACCCCTCCACTTT

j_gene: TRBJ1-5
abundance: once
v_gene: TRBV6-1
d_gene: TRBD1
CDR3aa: CASSEWAGGNQPQHF
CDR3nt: TGTGCCAGCAGTGAATGGGCAGGGGGAAATCAGCCCCAGCATTTT

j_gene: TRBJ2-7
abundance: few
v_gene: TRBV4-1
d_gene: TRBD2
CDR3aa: CASSQVSGSFHEQYF
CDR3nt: TGCGCCAGCAGCCAAGTTAGCGGGAGTTTCCACGAGCAGTACTTC

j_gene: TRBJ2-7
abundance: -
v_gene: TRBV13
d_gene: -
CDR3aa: CASSGSSGPEQYF
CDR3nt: TGTGCCAGCAGCGGATCCTCAGGGCCCGAGCAGTACTTC

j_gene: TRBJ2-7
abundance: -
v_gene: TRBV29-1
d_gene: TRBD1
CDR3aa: CSVNRGRGEQYF
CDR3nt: TGCAGCGTTAACAGGGGTAGAGGCGAGCAGTACTTC

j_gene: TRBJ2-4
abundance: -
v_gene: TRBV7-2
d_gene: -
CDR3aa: CASSLLGHGDIQYF
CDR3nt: TGTGCCAGCAGCTTACTCGGGCACGGGGACATTCAGTACTTC

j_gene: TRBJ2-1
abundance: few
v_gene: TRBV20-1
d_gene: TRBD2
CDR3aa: CSADSGGAYNEQFF
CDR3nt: TGCAGTGCTGATAGCGGGGGGGCCTACAATGAGCAGTTCTTC

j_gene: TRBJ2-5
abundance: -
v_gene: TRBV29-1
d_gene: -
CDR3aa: CSVRGGQETQYF
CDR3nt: TGCAGCGTTCGAGGGGGCCAAGAGACCCAGTACTTC

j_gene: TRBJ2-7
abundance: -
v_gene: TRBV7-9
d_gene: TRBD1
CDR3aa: CASSLAQGIVYEQYF
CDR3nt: TGTGCCAGCAGCTTAGCACAGGGGATCGTCTACGAGCAGTACTTC

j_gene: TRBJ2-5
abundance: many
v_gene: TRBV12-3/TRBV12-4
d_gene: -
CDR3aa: CASSSTARGETQYF
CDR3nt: TGTGCCAGCAGCTCTACCGCTAGGGGTGAGACCCAGTACTTC

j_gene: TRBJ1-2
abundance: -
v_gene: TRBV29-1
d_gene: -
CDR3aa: CSVERTAENYGYTF
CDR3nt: TGCAGCGTTGAAAGGACAGCTGAGAACTATGGCTACACCTTC

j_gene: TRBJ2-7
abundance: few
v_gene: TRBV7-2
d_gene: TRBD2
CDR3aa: CASSFSTGTSGNEQYF
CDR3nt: TGTGCCAGCAGCTTCTCGACCGGGACTAGCGGGAACGAGCAGTACTTC

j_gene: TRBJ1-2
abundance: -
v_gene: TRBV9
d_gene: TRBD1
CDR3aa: CASSTDRADYGYTF
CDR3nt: TGTGCCAGCAGCACGGACAGGGCCGACTATGGCTACACCTTC

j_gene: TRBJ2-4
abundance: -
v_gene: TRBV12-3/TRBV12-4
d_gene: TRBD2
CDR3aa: CASTGTSGIAKNIQYF
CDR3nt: TGTGCCAGCACCGGGACTAGCGGGATAGCCAAAAACATTCAGTACTTC

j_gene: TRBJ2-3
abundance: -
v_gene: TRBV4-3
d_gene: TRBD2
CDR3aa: CASSQGLAGEADTQYF
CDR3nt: TGCGCCAGCAGCCAAGGACTAGCGGGAGAGGCAGATACGCAGTATTTT

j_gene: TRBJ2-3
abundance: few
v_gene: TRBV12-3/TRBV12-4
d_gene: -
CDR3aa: CASSPLPTGRADTQYF
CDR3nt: TGTGCCAGCAGTCCACTCCCGACAGGGAGGGCAGATACGCAGTATTTT

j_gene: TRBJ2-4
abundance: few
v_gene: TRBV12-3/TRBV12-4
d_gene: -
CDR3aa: CASRLGDIQYF
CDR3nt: TGTGCCAGTCGGTTGGGAGACATTCAGTACTTC

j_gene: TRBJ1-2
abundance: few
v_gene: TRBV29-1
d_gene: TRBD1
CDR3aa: CSVESPAGGADGYTF
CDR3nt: TGCAGCGTTGAGTCCCCCGCAGGGGGCGCGGATGGCTACACCTTC

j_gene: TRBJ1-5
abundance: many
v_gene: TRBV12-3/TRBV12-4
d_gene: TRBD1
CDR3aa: CASSLRGQGRNQPQHF
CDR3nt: TGTGCCAGCAGTTTAAGGGGACAGGGGCGCAATCAGCCCCAGCATTTT

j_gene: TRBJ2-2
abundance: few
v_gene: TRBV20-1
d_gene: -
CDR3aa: CSALQSGELFF
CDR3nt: TGCAGTGCTTTGCAGAGCGGGGAGCTGTTTTTT

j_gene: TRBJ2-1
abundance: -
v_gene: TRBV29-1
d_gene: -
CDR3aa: CSVEPPTVPEQFF
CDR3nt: TGCAGCGTTGAACCGCCGACAGTCCCCGAGCAGTTCTTC